This T cell receptor (beta chain) was obtained from a study of blood T cell repertoires in COVID-19. The table came from immunoSEQ multiplex PCR; TCRdb's copy has only in-frame clones and leaves some out. The data show roughly 41,000 clones, 70% to 90% seen once. Trimming took 0 bases from V and 14 from J; bases not matched to a gene: 13. This CDR3 is built from 16 residues. The germline V gene has CDR1 MGHRA and CDR2 YSYEKL. This clone was observed a few times. This TCR derives from a human donor in a cohort sampled during active COVID-19. The donor label of this sample is uncertain. Sequenced sample: peripheral blood. The chain uses TRBV4-1 and TRBJ1-6, with 7 bases identical to TRBD1. The CDR3 nucleotides read TGCGCCAGCAGCCAAGATTGGGACAGAAGGTTCGGTACCCTCCACTTT. Protein: CASSQDWDRRFGTLHF.